A single sample is the source of the 12 T cell receptor beta chains below, sequenced in a study of T cells in Graves' hyperthyroidism and ophthalmopathy. RNA transcripts were the template for amplifying TCR beta CDR3 regions. The study used the HTBI primer set for a first-round RT-PCR of the TCR CDR3. TCRdb re-called the multiplex PCR reads with MiXCR, one entry per CDR3 protein. The profile shows 600,000 or so distinct CDR3 sequences, under 60% of them singletons. Sequencing was performed on peripheral blood or thyroid tissue (not recorded which). The receptors come from a woman under 30 with Graves' hyperthyroidism.

This clonotype was seen only a few times. The chain couples TRBV2 to TRBJ2-1, with no clear D. Germline CDR1 is SNHLY and CDR2 is FYNNEI. V lost 6 bases to trimming and J lost 8 bases, with 5 bases between them. This CDR3 contains 10 residues. The CDR3 is CASSLDEQFF. For the CDR3, the DNA is TGTGCCAGCAGCTTAGATGAGCAGTTCTTC.

This clonotype turned up a few times. The rearrangement uses TRBV2 and TRBJ1-6; 7 nucleotides match TRBD1. Germline CDR1 is SNHLY and CDR2 is FYNNEI. The CDR3 is made up of 14 amino acids. Trimming took 1 base from V and 9 from J; bases not matched to a gene: 3. The CDR3 nucleotides are TGTGCCAGCAGTGAAGGGACAGGTTTTTCACCCCTCCACTTT. Its protein is CASSEGTGFSPLHF.

Turning to this clonotype: Possible read error: a much larger clone is one base away. The V gene is TRBV20-1, the J gene TRBJ1-2, with D possibly matching TRBD1 (6 bases). The V gene's germline CDR1 is DFQATT and CDR2 SNEGSKA (reference sequence). This CDR3 contains 13 residues. In DNA, the CDR3 is TGCAGTGCTACGGACAGTCCAAACTATGGCCACACCTTC. It codes for CSATDSPNYGHTF.

This clonotype was found many times. The V call is TRBV16, the J call TRBJ1-6; no definite D call. This CDR3 spans 14 amino acids. The V end was cut by 2 bases, the J end by 9 bases, with 11 bases between. Germline assignment: CDR1 KGHSY and CDR2 FQNENV. The CDR3 reads CASSQLEVTSPLHF. The CDR3, as DNA: TGTGCCAGCAGCCAACTCGAGGTCACTTCACCCCTCCACTTT. The full variable domain, rest sourced from reference TRBV16 and TRBJ1-6, is GEEVAQTPKHLVRGEGQKAKLYCAPIKGHSYVFWYQQVLKNEFKFLISFQNENVFDETGMPKERFSAKCLPNSPCSLEIQATKLEDSAVYFCASSQLEVTSPLHFGNGTRLTVT.

Concerning this clonotype itself: Germline and junction disagree at one end, which may indicate a read error. The chain links TRBV10-2 to TRBJ1-1; D gene unclear. The CDR3 loop spans 12 amino acids. Germline V lookup: CDR1 WSHSY, CDR2 SAAADI. DNA for the CDR3: TGTGCTAGTGGTTTGATGGGCACTGAAGCTTTCTTT. It is translated as CASGLMGTEAFF.

The chain carries TRBV20-1 and TRBJ2-7; a possible D gene is TRBD2 (5 bases). In germline, CDR1 is DFQATT, CDR2 SNEGSKA (reference sequence). CDR3 size: 13 residues. Trimming removed 4 bases from V and 2 bases from J, with 12 bases in between. The CDR3 region is CSAIDAGAYEQYF. CDR3 in DNA: TGCAGTGCTATAGACGCGGGCGCCTACGAGCAGTACTTC.

The chain joins TRBV11-2 to TRBJ1-2; D ambiguous. Trimming removed 3 bases from V and 6 bases from J, with 11 bases in between. The CDR3 consists of 13 residues. The germline V gene encodes CDR1 SGHAT and CDR2 FQNNGV. The CDR3 DNA sequence: TGTGCCAGCAGCTTCTTAGAGGATCATGGCTACACCTTC. Translated, it gives CASSFLEDHGYTF.

This clonotype was observed a single time. The CDR3, as DNA: TGTGCCACCCCTCCTAGGACAGGGCTGGGCACTGAAGCTTTCTTT. It specifies CATPPRTGLGTEAFF. The chain couples TRBV24-1 to TRBJ1-1; 8 bases agree with TRBD1. J was trimmed by 4 bases and V by 9 bases; bases with no gene match: 12. Germline V gives CDR1 KGHDR, CDR2 SFDVKD. This CDR3 region has 15 residues.

At least ten counts were recorded for this clonotype. A read error may produce the germline difference seen at one junction end. In DNA, the CDR3 is TGCGCCAGCAGCCGGACTAGCGGCGAGCAGTACTTC. Its translation is CASSRTSGEQYF. This chain uses TRBV7-2 with TRBJ2-7, with TRBD2 identical over 10 bases. Germline CDR1 SGHTA, CDR2 FQGNSA. The CDR3 is 12 residues long.

The chain is built from TRBV10-3 and TRBJ2-7; D may be TRBD1 (6 bases). Trimming cost V 6 bases and J 0 bases, with 9 bases left between them. Per the germline V gene, CDR1 is ENHRY and CDR2 is SYGVKD. CDR3 size: 13 residues. DNA of the CDR3: TGTGCCATCAGGGAACAGGGCTCCTACGAGCAGTACTTC. This translates into CAIREQGSYEQYF.

Details on this clonotype: This sequence may be a read error, since a much larger clone differs from it by one base. This sequence joins TRBV10-3 and TRBJ1-4; D unresolved. This CDR3 spans 14 amino acids. Trimming stripped 0 bases from V and 13 bases from J, with 15 bases between. Germline lookup yields CDR1 ENHRY and CDR2 SYGVKD. Here the CDR3 reads CAISESRTSGTLFF. The DNA for the CDR3 is TGTGCCATCAGTGAGTCGAGGACGTCTGGTACACTGTTTTTT.

Remarks on this clonotype: A single base separates this from a much larger clone, so it may be a read error. CDR3: CASSSNIPRSTEAFF. DNA of the CDR3: TGTGCCAGCAGCTCCAACATCCCCAGGAGCACTGAAGCTTTCTTT. The J gene is TRBJ1-1, the V gene TRBV7-6; D ambiguous. The V end was cut by 4 bases, the J end by 4 bases, with 16 bases between. The V gene's germline CDR1 is SGHVS and CDR2 FNYEAQ. This CDR3 comprises 15 residues.